This entry is about one TCR beta chain. Its target is not known. The germline CDR1 and CDR2 sequences are MNHEY and SMNVEV (reference sequence). The length of the CDR3 is 16 residues. Deletions cut 4 bases from V and 3 bases from J, with 18 bases between. The data originate from a study of T cell responses to AZD1222 COVID-19 vaccine. General observations from the study: The repertoires were collected only after the peak T cell response. Regions 160-218 and 743-854 held dominance among vaccine-associated CD4 TCRs, which spanned spike.

Assay: immunoSEQ multiplex PCR; the TCRdb copy retains only in-frame clones and omits some. The table has 150,000 to 200,000 clones, just under 95% seen once; the top ten hold 0.7% to 0.9%. The TCR was taken from an adult in good health. The sequences come from peripheral blood, collected on day 0 of AZD1222 vaccination. J is TRBJ1-1 and V is TRBV27, with a tentative D call TRBD1 (5 bases). The CDR3 nucleotides read TGTGCCAGCAGTTCCGTTTCTTGGACATCCGACACTGAAGCTTTCTTT. Residues: CASSSVSWTSDTEAFF.